This T cell receptor (beta chain) is drawn from a study of T cells expressing NK-cell markers. TCRdb re-analyzed the 5' RACE reads; it lists each CDR3 protein once, without DNA. The sample table includes about 440,000 distinct CDR3 sequences. CDR1 and CDR2 from the germline V gene are SGHVS and FQNEAQ. This CDR3 comprises 15 residues. This TCR was recovered from a woman aged 18 to 75 in good health. The chain employs TRBV7-8 and TRBJ2-5; the D call of TRBD1 rests on TCRdb alone, since no DNA is present to check it. Sequenced input: blood T cells: a sorted CD56 or NKG2C T cell subset, CD4+ or CD8+ T cells, or bulk PBMC T cells (not recorded which). The CDR3 protein is CASRLAGGWQETQYF.